Listed here is a single TCR beta chain. Authors' data handling: Reference gene primers were amplified, and this amplification served to estimate nucleated cell counts. Produced via immunoSEQ multiplex PCR; TCRdb's table is partial and in-frame only. Clone size and V and J calls were adopted from that table, with D and trimming inferred from the DNA. The table shows approximately 50,000 clones, with less than 80% occurring only once. The source of the sample is a study of blood T cell repertoires in COVID-19. The germline V gene encodes CDR1 MNHEY and CDR2 SVGAGI. The ends lost 9 bases at V and 5 bases at J; junction bases unmatched: 6. This CDR3 spans 13 amino acids.

V and J are TRBV6-5 and TRBJ1-5; 8 bases are shared with TRBD1. The sequence was collected from a man aged 70-80 years with acute or convalescent COVID-19. The sample consisted of peripheral blood. The CDR3 DNA follows: TGTGCCAGAGGGACAGGCCAATATCAGCCCCAGCATTTT. Its translation: CARGTGQYQPQHF.